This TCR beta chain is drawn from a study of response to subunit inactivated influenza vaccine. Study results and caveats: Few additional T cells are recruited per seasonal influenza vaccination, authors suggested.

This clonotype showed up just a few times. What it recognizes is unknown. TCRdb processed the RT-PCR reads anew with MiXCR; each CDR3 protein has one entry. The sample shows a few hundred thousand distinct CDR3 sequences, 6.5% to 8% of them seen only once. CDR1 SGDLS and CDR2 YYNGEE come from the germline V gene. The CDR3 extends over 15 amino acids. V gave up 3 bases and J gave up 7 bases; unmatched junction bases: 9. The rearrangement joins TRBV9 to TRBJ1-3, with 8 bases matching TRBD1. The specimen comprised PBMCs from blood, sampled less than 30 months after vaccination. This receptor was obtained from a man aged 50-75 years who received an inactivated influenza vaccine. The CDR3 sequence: CASSANRGLGNTIYF. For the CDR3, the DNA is TGTGCCAGCAGCGCGAACAGGGGGTTAGGGAACACCATATATTTT.